This T cell receptor (beta chain) stems from a study of cytomegalovirus exposure and HLA in healthy donors. The PCR used 60 Vbeta and 13 Jbeta primers. Data came from immunoSEQ multiplex PCR; TCRdb stores just in-frame clones and leaves some out. Of about 59,000 clones listed, over 70% are singletons. Source material: PBMCs. The clonotype comes from a woman in her forties in good health and CMV-seronegative.

The CDR3, as DNA: TGTGCCAGTAAGCGGCGAACCGGGGAGCTGTTTTTT. Its protein product is CASKRRTGELFF. The V call is TRBV19, the J call TRBJ2-2; D is possibly TRBD2 (5 bases). The V gene's germline CDR1 is LNHDA and CDR2 SQIVND (reference sequence). The length of the CDR3 is 12 residues. V was clipped by 7 bases and J by 5 bases, with 8 bases between them.